The T cell receptor (beta chain) described here comes from a study of blood T cell repertoires in COVID-19 (dated by TCRdb to 2019 to 2021). General notes on the study: Samples from collaborators originated in the United States, Italy and Spain and spanned both the acute and convalescent phases of COVID-19. The repertoires were released in a freely available public database meant as a resource for research on the immune response to SARS-CoV-2. Where HLA class I and class II types were available, the types were taken from metadata supplied by the sample provider, not from assay-based typing. The sample metadata nearly always contained a de-identified subject ID, COVID-19 status, age in years and sex. The material from the prospective study consisted of cDNA or gDNA derived from T cells, B-cell-depleted T cells, or PBMCs. The samples were drawn from the first 160 participants of the ongoing ImmuneRACE study and from 950 to 1,500 subjects provided by 6 global collaborators. Deeply sampled blood TCRbeta repertoires from subjects exposed to, actively infected with, or recovered from COVID-19 were included in the dataset.

The immunoSEQ Assay, a bias-controlled multiplex PCR, was used to amplify TCRbeta CDR3 regions from genomic DNA. Concerning the study's data processing: The number of nucleated cells in each sample was estimated from the amplification of reference gene primers within the assay. Sequence reads were collapsed and filtered to measure the absolute abundance of every unique TCRbeta CDR3 rearrangement. For each sample, productive Simpson clonality was calculated as the square root of Simpson's diversity index across productive rearrangements. TCRdb holds this immuneACCESS table with in-frame rearrangements only. Some clones are missing; in checked studies, unresolved V genes explain under half, and the rest has no known cause. The V and J calls and clone size are taken from that table; D and trimming were inferred from the DNA. This sample is represented by 160,000 or so clones; 75% to 90% of them were singletons. Nearly 3.5% of the sample goes to the ten largest clones.

About this clone itself: Its target antigen remains unknown. Qualities for individual bases were not recorded, and no much larger clone is one base off.

The research as a whole found: How much clinical and demographic metadata was included differed by source and by participant, and the metadata was provided uncurated.

Enrolling through a virtual design, the prospective study's participants ranged in age from about 18 to 89 years and lived across 20 to 30 United States geographic areas. Cohort assignment in the prospective study relied on participant-reported clinical history from a screening survey and a study questionnaire. ImmuneRACE Cohort 3 recovered participants were defined by two consecutive negative NP/OP PCR tests, healthcare professional clearance, or symptom resolution. Each participant in the prospective study had whole blood, serum and a nasopharyngeal or oropharyngeal swab collected by mobile phlebotomists. Additional blood draws and questionnaires over an approximately two-month period could optionally be provided by prospective study participants. Blood samples from the prospective study were shipped frozen or at room temperature prior to DNA extraction. The trim is 7 bases for V and 3 bases for J, with a gap of 15 bases between the germline ends. According to the germline V gene (reference sequence), CDR1 reads LNHDA and CDR2 reads SQIVND. There are 15 amino acids in the CDR3, from cysteine to phenylalanine inclusive. Only the CDR3 portion is preserved as DNA: 45 bases, with reading frame beginning at the first base.

This TCR derives from a woman aged 55-69 years who had recovered from COVID-19. The sequencing sample was made of PBMCs or T cells enriched from blood (not recorded which). This receptor chain uses TRBV19 and TRBJ1-4; the D gene cannot be resolved reliably. The CDR3 reads as follows: CASTPGIQSNEKLFF. The nucleotide sequence is given as TGTGCCAGTACCCCCGGGATACAGTCTAATGAAAAACTGTTTTTT.